These 31 T cell receptor beta chains share one sample of origin, sequenced in a study of T cell responses to AZD1222 COVID-19 vaccine listed by TCRdb under 2021. Library generation was performed with the immunoSEQ multiplex PCR assay. Entries here come from immuneACCESS through TCRdb and include only in-frame sequences with V and J called. Some clones fail to appear in such tables; in the studies checked, an unresolved V gene covers under half of the shortfall, and the cause of the remainder is unknown. A total of approximately 150,000 clones appear in this sample, 88% of them only once. Clones ranked in the top ten supply about 4.9% of the sample. The sample's time point label is to be understood as: about 28 days (+/-7) after the second vaccine dose. The treatment or condition label, read with the paper, signifies: meningococcal conjugate vaccine given as trial control. Source: peripheral blood, taken 28 days after the second dose of the MenACWY control vaccine. These TCRs come from an adult who received the MenACWY meningococcal vaccine as a control.

This clone has a single count. The V and J genes are TRBV9 and TRBJ2-1, with 8 bases identical to TRBD2. The V gene's germline CDR1 is SGDLS and CDR2 YYNGEE. The CDR3 has 17 amino acids. V shed 1 base, J shed 0 bases, and the junction held 6 bases outside the gene matches. In DNA, the CDR3 is TGTGCCAGCAGCGTACTAGCGGGCCCCACCTCCTACAATGAGCAGTTCTTC. It encodes CASSVLAGPTSYNEQFF.

The chain recombines TRBV4-1 with TRBJ2-1; 12 bases agree with TRBD2. The CDR3 loop spans 16 amino acids. Germline values: CDR1 MGHRA, CDR2 YSYEKL. Unmatched junction bases numbered 7, after V lost 4 bases and J lost 6 bases. The CDR3 sequence is CASSPTLAGGGNEQFF. The CDR3 DNA is TGCGCCAGCAGCCCCACCCTAGCGGGAGGGGGCAATGAGCAGTTCTTC.

The V and J genes are TRBV29-1 and TRBJ1-2; D not resolved. Germline V gene data show CDR1 as SQVTM and CDR2 as ANQGSEA. With 3 bases removed from V and 5 bases from J, the gap between germline ends came to 4 bases. The CDR3 sequence is 10 residues long. CDR3 amino acids: CSVELYGYTF. The CDR3 nucleotides are TGCAGCGTTGAGCTATATGGCTACACCTTC.

Notes on this clone: Other DNA sequences in the same sample also yield this CDR3. V gene TRBV7-2 combines with J gene TRBJ2-1, with D unresolved. V was clipped by 2 bases and J by 3 bases, with 8 bases between them. This CDR3 region has 14 residues. The germline CDR1 and CDR2 sequences are SGHTA and FQGNSA. CDR3 sequence reads: CASSLTGSYNEQFF. The CDR3 region has the DNA TGTGCCAGCAGCTTAACTGGCAGCTACAATGAGCAGTTCTTC.

V is TRBV2 and J is TRBJ1-2, with TRBD1 matching 9 bases. In germline, CDR1 is SNHLY, CDR2 FYNNEI. The trim removed 7 bases at V and 10 bases at J, leaving 4 bases unmatched. There are 11 residues in the CDR3. The CDR3 sequence: CASIRTGDYTF. The DNA for the CDR3 is TGTGCCAGCATCAGGACAGGGGACTACACCTTC.

The chain couples TRBV12-5 to TRBJ2-3; weak D call: TRBD2 (5 bases). This CDR3 is built from 15 residues. Looked up from germline, CDR1 is LGHNT and CDR2 is FRNRAP. V was cut by 2 bases and J by 2 bases, with 11 bases left in between. The CDR3 spells CASGLPPGNTDTQYF. CDR3 DNA: TGTGCTAGTGGTTTGCCTCCCGGGAACACAGATACGCAGTATTTT.

CDR3 in amino acids: CASSLLPGQPRSPLHF. The DNA for the CDR3 is TGTGCCAGCAGCCTCCTACCGGGACAGCCTCGTTCACCCCTCCACTTT. The chain carries TRBV7-3 and TRBJ1-6, with TRBD1 identical over 7 bases. J lost 9 bases, V lost 5 bases, and 13 bases had no gene match. Per germline, CDR1 SGHTA and CDR2 FQGTGA. The CDR3 consists of 16 residues.

This chain connects TRBV4-2 to TRBJ2-1; possible D gene TRBD2, 6 bases. CDR3 length equals 15 residues. Germline assignment: CDR1 LGHNA and CDR2 YNFKEQ. Trimming removed 6 bases from V and 1 base from J, with 13 bases in between. CDR3 nucleotide sequence: TGTGCCAGCAGTACGCGGGGCGGTTCCTACAATGAGCAGTTCTTC. Its protein is CASSTRGGSYNEQFF.

CDR3 in amino acids: CASSIQGYSNQPQHF. For the CDR3, the DNA is TGTGCCAGTAGTATACAGGGTTATAGCAATCAGCCCCAGCATTTT. V gene TRBV19 combines with J gene TRBJ1-5; D possibly corresponds to TRBD1 (5 bases). The V gene lost 2 bases and the J gene lost 0 bases, with 8 bases spanning the gap. Per germline, CDR1 LNHDA and CDR2 SQIVND (reference sequence). CDR3 length: 15 amino acids.

V gene TRBV11-3 combines with J gene TRBJ2-3; D not resolved. V lost 5 bases, J lost 2 bases, and 23 bases lay in between. Looked up from germline, CDR1 is SGHNT and CDR2 is YENEEA. There are 18 residues in the CDR3. CDR3 in DNA: TGTGCCAGCAGCCCGCCTTCGGGCCTCCGCTCTTACACAGATACGCAGTATTTT. This encodes CASSPPSGLRSYTDTQYF.

CDR3 sequence (DNA): TGTGCCAGCAGCTTAATCGGGAATGAGCAGTTCTTC. Translating gives CASSLIGNEQFF. V usage is TRBV7-9 and J usage is TRBJ2-1; D gene ambiguous. CDR1 and CDR2 from the germline V gene are SEHNR and FQNEAQ (reference sequence). V shed 2 bases and J shed 7 bases, with 6 bases lying between them. There are 12 residues in the CDR3.

This rearrangement joins TRBV28 to TRBJ1-3; a weak D match, TRBD1 (6 bases). Germline CDR1 MDHEN, CDR2 SYDVKM. This CDR3 region has 16 residues. Trimming took 5 bases from V and 0 from J, leaving 14 bases between them. The DNA for the CDR3 is TGTGCCAGCAGTCCCCAACAGGGATACTCTGGAAACACCATATATTTT. Protein: CASSPQQGYSGNTIYF.

The genes are TRBV30 and TRBJ2-3; D not certain. There are 12 residues in the CDR3. V was cut by 0 bases and J by 9 bases, with 10 bases left in between. CDR1 and CDR2 from the germline V gene are GTSNPN and SVGIG (reference sequence). The CDR3 protein is CAWSVGKSTQYF. CDR3 sequence (DNA): TGTGCCTGGAGTGTGGGCAAGTCGACGCAGTATTTT.

V usage is TRBV19 and J usage is TRBJ1-1; unclear D gene. The CDR3 runs to 14 residues. CDR1 and CDR2 (germline): LNHDA, SQIVND (reference sequence). V lost 3 bases to trimming and J lost 3 bases, with 11 bases between them. In DNA, the CDR3 is TGTGCCAGTAGTATGTTCCCAGAGTACACTGAAGCTTTCTTT. Protein product: CASSMFPEYTEAFF. Looking up the rest from reference TRBV19 and TRBJ1-1 gives the full variable domain: DGGITQSPKYLFRKEGQNVTLSCEQNLNHDAMYWYRQDPGQGLRLIYYSQIVNDFQKGDIAEGYSVSREKKESFPLTVTSAQKNPTAFYLCASSMFPEYTEAFFGQGTRLTVV.

The chain has TRBV7-6 and TRBJ2-2, with 11 bases identical to TRBD2. Trimming cost V 0 bases and J 4 bases; bases outside gene matches: 4. The CDR3 sequence is 17 residues long. Germline-derived CDR1 and CDR2 are SGHVS and FNYEAQ. The CDR3 DNA reads TGTGCCAGCAGCTTAGCTCTACTAGCGGGAGTCACCGGGGAGCTGTTTTTT. Amino acids: CASSLALLAGVTGELFF.

The genes are TRBV5-1 and TRBJ1-1, with no clear D. Trimming took 0 bases from V and 1 from J, leaving 7 bases between them. CDR3 length equals 14 residues. From germline, CDR1 is SGHRS and CDR2 YFSETQ. DNA for the CDR3: TGCGCCAGCAGCTTGGAAAGCTGGAACACTGAAGCTTTCTTT. Translation gives CASSLESWNTEAFF.

The chain couples TRBV4-3 to TRBJ1-4, with a possible D match to TRBD1 (5 bases). Germline V gives CDR1 LGHNA, CDR2 YSLEER. The CDR3 contains 15 residues. Trimming took off 0 bases at V and 7 bases at J, with 12 bases between the two ends. CDR3 sequence (DNA): TGCGCCAGCAGCCAAGATGGGGGATGGGGTGAAAAACTGTTTTTT. Its translation is CASSQDGGWGEKLFF.

This chain uses TRBV30 with TRBJ1-3, with no clear D. With 4 bases removed from V and 9 bases from J, the gap between germline ends came to 10 bases. CDR3 length: 11 amino acids. Looked up from germline, CDR1 is GTSNPN and CDR2 is SVGIG (reference sequence). The CDR3 here is CAWNVELTIYF. For the CDR3, the DNA is TGTGCCTGGAATGTTGAGCTCACCATATATTTT.

This chain links TRBV11-3 with TRBJ2-7; 8 bases agree with TRBD1. Germline V lookup: CDR1 SGHNT, CDR2 YENEEA. This CDR3 contains 15 residues. J lost 1 base, V lost 3 bases, and 5 bases had no gene match. The chain's CDR3 is CASSFRQGTSYEQYF. The CDR3, as DNA: TGTGCCAGCAGCTTCAGACAGGGGACGTCCTACGAGCAGTACTTC.

The gene calls are TRBV5-5 and TRBJ1-2, with D hard to call. The CDR3 runs to 16 residues. V lost 0 bases to trimming and J lost 6 bases, with 18 bases between them. From germline, CDR1 is SGHKS and CDR2 YYEKEE (reference sequence). This CDR3 is CASSLDFMGVGNGYTF. As DNA, the CDR3 is TGTGCCAGCAGCTTGGATTTCATGGGTGTGGGGAATGGCTACACCTTC.

The chain carries TRBV5-6 and TRBJ1-2; weak D call: TRBD1 (6 bases). Deletions cut 4 bases from V and 0 bases from J, with 10 bases between. This CDR3 has 14 residues. Germline CDR1 SGHDT, CDR2 YYEEEE. Written as DNA, the CDR3 is TGTGCCAGCAGCGCGACAGGACCTAACTATGGCTACACCTTC. Translation gives CASSATGPNYGYTF.

V gene TRBV7-2 combines with J gene TRBJ1-5; perhaps TRBD1 as D (5 bases). Germline values: CDR1 SGHTA, CDR2 FQGNSA. The CDR3 loop spans 14 amino acids. The ends were cut back, 3 bases at V and 7 bases at J, with 13 bases in the middle. CDR3 in DNA: TGTGCCAGCAGCTTGGGTCGGGGACGCCAGCCCCAGCATTTT. Encoded protein: CASSLGRGRQPQHF.

The genes are TRBV19 and TRBJ1-3; no firm D call. Between the trimmed V and J ends, which lost 6 bases and 3 bases, there was a span of 12 bases. Germline V gene lookup returns CDR1 LNHDA and CDR2 SQIVND (reference sequence). CDR3 size: 14 residues. The CDR3 DNA follows: TGTGCCAGTAGAAGCTGGGGAGTTGGAAACACCATATATTTT. Residues: CASRSWGVGNTIYF.

The chain has TRBV19 and TRBJ2-5; D uncertain. With 5 bases removed from V and 5 bases from J, the gap between germline ends came to 9 bases. Germline loops: CDR1 LNHDA, CDR2 SQIVND (reference sequence). This CDR3 is built from 12 residues. Here the CDR3 DNA reads TGTGCCAGTAGTCGTAGGTTGGAGACCCAGTACTTC. Translating it yields CASSRRLETQYF.

The chain couples TRBV28 to TRBJ2-1; D gene unclear. The CDR3 runs to 16 residues. Trimming left V 6 bases short and J 0 bases short, with 15 bases between. Germline CDR1 MDHEN, CDR2 SYDVKM. The CDR3 sequence is CASSPLSAVSYNEQFF. As DNA, the CDR3 is TGTGCCAGCAGCCCCCTCTCCGCGGTCTCCTACAATGAGCAGTTCTTC.

This rearrangement joins TRBV5-6 to TRBJ1-1, with D possibly matching TRBD1 (5 bases). The CDR3 covers 13 residues. Germline-derived CDR1 and CDR2 are SGHDT and YYEEEE. V dropped 4 bases and J dropped 6 bases, with 13 bases sitting between them. CDR3 loop: CASSEQDPPEAFF. The CDR3 DNA sequence: TGTGCCAGCAGCGAACAGGACCCTCCTGAAGCTTTCTTT.

The V and J genes are TRBV5-1 and TRBJ2-1, with 8 bases aligning to TRBD2. The CDR3 runs to 15 residues. The V gene's germline CDR1 is SGHRS and CDR2 YFSETQ. The V and J ends lost 5 bases and 2 bases, in that order; junction bases with no gene match: 6. The CDR3 here is CASRTGTRTYNEQFF. CDR3 nucleotides: TGCGCCAGCAGAACCGGGACTAGAACCTACAATGAGCAGTTCTTC.

With respect to this clone: The same CDR3 also results from other DNA sequences found in this sample. This chain links TRBV19 with TRBJ2-1; D may correspond to TRBD1 or TRBD2 (5 bases each). V lost 3 bases and J 5 bases, leaving 8 bases between the germline ends. CDR1 is LNHDA, CDR2 SQIVND, per germline (reference sequence). The CDR3 is 13 residues long. CDR3 bases: TGTGCCAGTAGTATGGGGACCGACAATGAGCAGTTCTTC. Protein: CASSMGTDNEQFF.

V usage is TRBV5-1 and J usage is TRBJ1-6; 9 positions agree with TRBD1. Per germline, CDR1 SGHRS and CDR2 YFSETQ. Germline trimming cut 4 bases from V and 5 bases from J; bases unmatched to any gene: 7. The CDR3 runs to 16 residues. The CDR3 region is CASSQGQGTNNSPLHF. CDR3 nucleotide sequence: TGCGCCAGCAGCCAAGGACAGGGGACCAATAATTCACCCCTCCACTTT.

V is TRBV11-1 and J is TRBJ1-1; the D is unclear. The CDR3 totals 13 residues. Trimming shortened V by 3 bases and J by 5 bases, and 10 bases separated the two germline ends. The V gene's germline CDR1 is SGHAT and CDR2 FQDESV (reference sequence). The CDR3 DNA is TGTGCCAGCAGCTTCGGATTAGGAACTGAAGCTTTCTTT. This codes for CASSFGLGTEAFF.

The rearrangement joins TRBV6-4 to TRBJ2-3; 8 bases are shared with TRBD2. Trimming cost V 2 bases and J 4 bases; bases outside gene matches: 5. The CDR3 spans 15 residues. In germline, CDR1 is MRHNA, CDR2 SNTAGT. CDR3 DNA sequence: TGTGCCAGCAGTGACGTAGCGGGGAAGGCAGATACGCAGTATTTT. Protein: CASSDVAGKADTQYF.